This TCR beta chain was captured by sequencing in a study of T cell changes during pregnancy in multiple sclerosis (dated by TCRdb to the late 2010s). Study-wide context: The study examined how the T cell repertoire changed over the course of pregnancy in women with multiple sclerosis.

CDR1 and CDR2 are drawn from the germline V gene: SGHTA, FQGNSA. Taken from cysteine to phenylalanine, the CDR3 has 15 residues. The DNA shown is the 45-base CDR3, in frame from base 1. Relative to germline, V is missing 3 bases and J is missing 8 bases, with 6 bases of the junction outside any gene match. The library was made by the immunoSEQ multiplex PCR assay. TCRdb took this table from immuneACCESS and kept in-frame rearrangements with V and J called. Such tables lack part of the clones; where checked against another copy, unresolved V genes explain under half of the gap, and the rest is unexplained. Recorded for this sample are about 55,000 clones; about nine tenths of them occurred a single time. The ten biggest clones cover just under 0.6% of the sample. With regard to this clone: The antigen it binds to is not known. The record has no base qualities; no much larger clone is one base away.

This receptor was identified in a female donor with multiple sclerosis, enrolled in a pregnancy study. The sequence joins TRBV7-2 to TRBJ1-6; 8 junctional bases match TRBD1. The sequencing here drew on CD4+ T cells from peripheral blood mononuclear cells, taken in the first trimester of pregnancy. The CDR3 region reads CASSLGPGQDSPLHF. The nucleotides read TGTGCCAGCAGCTTGGGACCGGGACAGGATTCACCCCTCCACTTT.